Below are 18 T cell receptor beta chains sequenced from a single sample in a study of cytomegalovirus exposure and HLA in healthy donors. 60 Vbeta and 13 Jbeta primers were used in PCR. The assay was immunoSEQ multiplex PCR, and TCRdb's table has in-frame clones only and misses some. The sample shows about 160,000 clones, roughly 80% of them seen only once. Sequences were obtained from PBMCs. These receptors all come from a male donor in good health and CMV-seronegative.

In its sample, this clone was seen once. The rearrangement uses TRBV7-6 and TRBJ2-7; D is perhaps TRBD1 (5 bases). Germline CDR1 reads SGHVS; CDR2 reads FNYEAQ. This CDR3 region has 15 residues. The V end was cut by 4 bases, the J end by 2 bases, with 15 bases between. CDR3 sequence (DNA): TGTGCCAGCAGCTCCCGCGCAGGGCCGACCTACGAGCAGTACTTC. It is translated as CASSSRAGPTYEQYF.

The table lists this clone with a few counts. J is TRBJ2-6 and V is TRBV5-1, with D possibly being TRBD1 (5 bases). Deletions cut 4 bases from V and 2 bases from J, with 10 bases between. Per germline, CDR1 SGHRS and CDR2 YFSETQ. CDR3 length equals 15 residues. In DNA, the CDR3 is TGCGCCAGCAGCCGCAGGGATCCTGGGGCCAACGTCCTGACTTTC. It codes for CASSRRDPGANVLTF. Full variable domain (outside the CDR3, taken from reference TRBV5-1 and TRBJ2-6): KAGVTQTPRYLIKTRGQQVTLSCSPISGHRSVSWYQQTPGQGLQFLFEYFSETQRNKGNFPGRFSGRQFSNSRSEMNVSTLELGDSALYLCASSRRDPGANVLTFGAGSRLTVL.

The table lists this clone with a few counts. CDR3 in amino acids: CASSIADSYEQYF. The CDR3 DNA follows: TGTGCCAGCAGTATCGCGGATTCCTACGAGCAGTACTTC. The chain is built from TRBV6-1 and TRBJ2-7; D unclear. The CDR3 loop spans 13 amino acids. Trimming pared 5 bases from V and 1 base from J, leaving 9 bases between. CDR1 is MNHNS and CDR2 is SASEGT in the germline V gene.

The chain has TRBV19 and TRBJ2-2; TRBD2 matches 11 bases. This CDR3 is built from 15 residues. The junction had 5 bases not matched to a gene; V was cut back by 5 bases and J by 6 bases. Germline V gene lookup returns CDR1 LNHDA and CDR2 SQIVND (reference sequence). CDR3: CASSGSSGRAGELFF. The CDR3 bases are TGTGCCAGTAGTGGGAGTAGCGGGAGGGCCGGGGAGCTGTTTTTT.

This chain uses TRBV6-5 with TRBJ2-7; no definite D call. The CDR3 consists of 15 residues. The germline V gene encodes CDR1 MNHEY and CDR2 SVGAGI. Trimming removed 6 bases from V and 6 bases from J, with 21 bases in between. CDR3 in DNA: TGTGCCAGCAGCCACCCCCGCCTCCTCAGAGGCGAGCAGTACTTC. It translates to CASSHPRLLRGEQYF.

Only one count was recorded for this clone. The rearrangement links TRBV12-5 to TRBJ1-5, with D possibly TRBD1 on 6 matching bases. Germline CDR1 is LGHNT and CDR2 is FRNRAP. Trimming took 5 bases from V and 5 from J, leaving 19 bases between them. The CDR3 contains 16 residues. Here the CDR3 reads CASGPPGQLLDQPQHF. The CDR3 DNA sequence: TGTGCTAGTGGTCCTCCCGGACAGCTTTTAGATCAGCCCCAGCATTTT. Combining the CDR3 with reference TRBV12-5 and TRBJ1-5 gives the whole variable domain DARVTQTPRHKVTEMGQEVTMRCQPILGHNTVFWYRQTMMQGLELLAYFRNRAPLDDSGMPKDRFSAEMPDATLATLKIQPSEPRDSAVYFCASGPPGQLLDQPQHFGDGTRLSIL.

The chain uses TRBV5-4 and TRBJ2-7; D is ambiguous. V was trimmed by 0 bases and J by 9 bases, leaving 4 bases between them. The germline CDR1 and CDR2 sequences are SGHNT and YYREEE (reference sequence). This CDR3 is built from 10 residues. This CDR3 reads CASSLAGQYF. The DNA for the CDR3 is TGTGCCAGCAGCTTGGCCGGGCAGTACTTC. Combining the CDR3 with reference TRBV5-4 and TRBJ2-7 gives the whole variable domain ETGVTQSPTHLIKTRGQQVTLRCSSQSGHNTVSWYQQALGQGPQFIFQYYREEENGRGNFPPRFSGLQFPNYSSELNVNALELDDSALYLCASSLAGQYFGPGTRLTVT.

The rearrangement joins TRBV28 to TRBJ2-7; D ambiguous. Per germline, CDR1 MDHEN and CDR2 SYDVKM. CDR3 length: 16 amino acids. V lost 5 bases to trimming and J lost 4 bases, with 21 bases between them. The DNA of the CDR3 is TGTGCCAGCAGTCCACCCGCTGGGCTGCAACTTTACGAGCAGTACTTC. Its translation: CASSPPAGLQLYEQYF.

DNA for the CDR3: TGTGCCAGCAGCTTAGCGGTTCTGGAGCTAATCCGTTTTGAAGCTTTCTTT. Encoded protein: CASSLAVLELIRFEAFF. The chain links TRBV11-2 to TRBJ1-1; no definite D call. CDR3 length equals 17 residues. Germline values: CDR1 SGHAT, CDR2 FQNNGV. Trimming took off 1 base at V and 7 bases at J, with 22 bases between the two ends.

The chain recombines TRBV28 with TRBJ2-7; 8 bases fit TRBD2. The CDR3 has 14 amino acids. With V trimmed by 6 bases and J by 3 bases, 7 bases remained unmatched. The V gene's germline CDR1 is MDHEN and CDR2 SYDVKM. Here the CDR3 DNA reads TGTGCCAGCAGCCCCGGGACTAGATACTACGAGCAGTACTTC. It specifies CASSPGTRYYEQYF.

The gene calls are TRBV27 and TRBJ1-3; D unresolved. V was clipped by 9 bases and J by 4 bases, with 7 bases between them. From germline, CDR1 is MNHEY and CDR2 SMNVEV (reference sequence). CDR3 length equals 11 residues. The CDR3 bases are TGTGCCAGAATACACGGAAACACCATATATTTT. Amino acids: CARIHGNTIYF.

The V gene is TRBV9, the J gene TRBJ2-7; D is possibly TRBD1 (6 bases). Germline CDR1 SGDLS, CDR2 YYNGEE. This CDR3 comprises 15 residues. Deletions cut 0 bases from V and 3 bases from J, with 13 bases between. CDR3 nucleotides: TGTGCCAGCAGCGTAGATATAGGGGGACGCTACGAGCAGTACTTC. It specifies CASSVDIGGRYEQYF.

The rearrangement joins TRBV7-9 to TRBJ1-6; possibly TRBD1 for D (5 bases). Trimming cost V 1 base and J 8 bases, with 9 bases left between them. CDR1 is SEHNR, CDR2 FQNEAQ, per germline (reference sequence). The CDR3 extends over 14 amino acids. The CDR3 is CASSLDGADSPLHF. DNA for the CDR3: TGTGCCAGCAGCTTAGATGGGGCAGATTCACCCCTCCACTTT.

Turning to this clone: At one end, the junction sequence differs from germline, possibly due to a read error. The V call is TRBV28, the J call TRBJ2-7; 7 nucleotides align to TRBD1. This CDR3 has 14 amino acids. Per the germline V gene, CDR1 is MDHEN and CDR2 is SYDVKM. In DNA form, the CDR3 reads TGTGCCGGAGCAAGAGGGGGCCGACCCTACGAGCAGTGCTTC. Its protein is CAGARGGRPYEQCF.

The chain employs TRBV6-5 and TRBJ2-1, with D perhaps matching TRBD2 (5 bases). Germline CDR1 MNHEY, CDR2 SVGAGI. There are 15 residues in the CDR3. With 0 bases removed from V and 4 bases from J, the gap between germline ends came to 10 bases. As DNA, the CDR3 is TGTGCCAGCAGTTACTCGCCTAGCACTTACAATGAGCAGTTCTTC. Its protein is CASSYSPSTYNEQFF.

This clone was recorded only once. The CDR3 spells CASSDVFSTDTQYF. CDR3 DNA: TGTGCCAGCAGTGACGTCTTTAGCACAGATACGCAGTATTTT. The chain is built from TRBV6-1 and TRBJ2-3; no definite D call. Germline lookup yields CDR1 MNHNS and CDR2 SASEGT. Trimming left V 3 bases short and J 0 bases short, with 7 bases between. The CDR3 contains 14 residues.

This clone came up once. The chain employs TRBV19 and TRBJ1-5; D is possibly TRBD1 (5 bases). The length of the CDR3 is 16 residues. Germline V gives CDR1 LNHDA, CDR2 SQIVND (reference sequence). Trimming pared 3 bases from V and 0 bases from J, leaving 12 bases between. This chain's CDR3 is CASSILQGLSNQPQHF. CDR3 DNA sequence: TGTGCCAGTAGTATTCTCCAGGGCCTTAGCAATCAGCCCCAGCATTTT. Combining the CDR3 with reference TRBV19 and TRBJ1-5 gives the whole variable domain DGGITQSPKYLFRKEGQNVTLSCEQNLNHDAMYWYRQDPGQGLRLIYYSQIVNDFQKGDIAEGYSVSREKKESFPLTVTSAQKNPTAFYLCASSILQGLSNQPQHFGDGTRLSIL.

The sample holds a few counts of this clone. The V call is TRBV5-6, the J call TRBJ1-3; possibly TRBD1 for D (5 bases). V shed 1 base and J shed 4 bases, with 18 bases lying between them. Looked up from germline, CDR1 is SGHDT and CDR2 is YYEEEE. The CDR3 totals 17 residues. CDR3 in amino acids: CASSLPQSRVSGNTIYF. As DNA, the CDR3 is TGTGCCAGCAGCTTGCCTCAGAGCAGGGTCTCAGGAAACACCATATATTTT. Looking up the rest from reference TRBV5-6 and TRBJ1-3 gives the full variable domain: DAGVTQSPTHLIKTRGQQVTLRCSPKSGHDTVSWYQQALGQGPQFIFQYYEEEERQRGNFPDRFSGHQFPNYSSELNVNALLLGDSALYLCASSLPQSRVSGNTIYFGEGSWLTVV.